This TCR beta chain was documented in a study of shared T cell receptors in the human thymus (dated by TCRdb to the early 2020s). A note on the overall study: The study examined how self-reactive, shared T-cell receptor alpha chains are generated in the human thymus.

Regarding this clone: Its antigen target is currently unknown. No clone much larger than this one lies a single base away; base qualities are absent.

Receptors were amplified or captured by the immunoSEQ multiplex PCR assay. Not all clones reach the TCRdb copy of this immuneACCESS table, which keeps in-frame sequences only. Checked studies attribute under half of the gap to unresolved V genes and leave the rest unexplained. The sample data list 720,000 or so clones, and roughly 85% of these were observed just once. The ten biggest clones cover under 0.012% of the sample. The cysteine opens and the phenylalanine closes a CDR3 of 18 amino acids. Of all the DNA, just the CDR3 is kept, 54 bases in frame from base 1. The germline V gene encodes CDR1 LNHNV and CDR2 YYDKDF (reference sequence). V and J are truncated by 2 bases and 8 bases respectively, leaving an intervening sequence of 22 bases. The sample also formed part of further work on human thymus T cells. Per that second paper: The donors were immunologically healthy infants in Finland who had open corrective cardiac surgery for congenital heart defects. Thymus tissue was collected as surgical resects that were removed during corrective cardiac surgery. Biased V and J gene segment usage appeared to be present in both thymic and peripheral blood repertoires. The related research reported highly overlapping thymic TCR repertoires among unrelated individuals. TCR alpha and beta repertoires from roughly eight infant thymus samples and a few related peripheral blood samples were characterized in the study. The cohort included several male and two female infants, with donor ages spanning 7 to 244 days. After being mechanically released from the tissue, thymocytes were kept at -70 degrees C in pellets of roughly 8.5-34 million cells. A QIAsymphony instrument was used to extract genomic DNA from the frozen cell pellets. Using the immunoSEQ multiplex PCR assay, the TCRB and TCRAD loci were amplified from a standardized quantity of quality-controlled genomic DNA. The V(D)J region was spanned by amplicons of a length sufficient to cover the CDR3 and to identify V and J genes. Through the commercial immunoSEQ service, the amplicons were sequenced on an Illumina platform. Primer bias and sequencing errors were corrected using previously described methods, and TCRAD and TCRB definitions followed the IMGT database. Repertoires were analysed with immunoSEQ Analyzer 3.0 and VDJTools, covering basic statistics, V/J segment usage, diversity estimates, rarefaction and pairwise overlap. To estimate diversity, the Chao1, ChaoE, Efron-Thisted, Shannon and inverse Simpson indices were applied, and diversity was also estimated on datasets down-sampled to the smallest sample. For repertoire overlap, CDR3 nucleotide sequence, V gene and J gene had to match strictly, and clustering was done by Jaccard-based multidimensional scaling. On average, thymus samples yielded roughly 770,000 unique TCRB clonotypes, whereas blood samples yielded about 80,000.

The sample consisted of thymocytes. This sequence was found in a girl in the first two years of life with a congenital heart defect. Donor details come from another sample of the same person, matched by shared clones. The chain is made from TRBV15 and TRBJ1-6; the D gene remains uncertain. This receptor carries the CDR3 CATSRPSRLRKEDSPLHF. The nucleotide sequence reads as follows: TGTGCCACCAGCAGACCGTCGCGCCTGAGGAAGGAGGATTCACCCCTCCACTTT.